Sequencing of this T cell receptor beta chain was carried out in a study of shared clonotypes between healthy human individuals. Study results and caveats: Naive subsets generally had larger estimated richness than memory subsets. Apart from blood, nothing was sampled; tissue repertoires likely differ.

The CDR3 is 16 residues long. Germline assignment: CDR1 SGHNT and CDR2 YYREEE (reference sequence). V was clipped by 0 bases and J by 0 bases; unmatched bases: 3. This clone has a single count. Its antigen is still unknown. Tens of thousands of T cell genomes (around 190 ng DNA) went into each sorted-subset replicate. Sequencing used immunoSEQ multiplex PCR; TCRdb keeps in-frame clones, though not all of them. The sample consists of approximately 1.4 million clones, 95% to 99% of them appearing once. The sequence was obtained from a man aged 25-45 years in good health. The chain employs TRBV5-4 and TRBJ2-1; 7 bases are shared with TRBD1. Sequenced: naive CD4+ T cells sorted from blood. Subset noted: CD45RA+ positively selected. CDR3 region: CASSLGGGFSYNEQFF. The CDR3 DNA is TGTGCCAGCAGCTTGGGAGGGGGCTTCTCCTACAATGAGCAGTTCTTC.